The 23 T cell receptor beta chains given below trace back to one sample, sequenced in a study of beta chain features in type 1 diabetes. Isolated RNA was reverse transcribed in full, so expressed TCRB transcripts were sequenced. Data came from immunoSEQ multiplex PCR; TCRdb stores just in-frame clones and leaves some out. Among about 360,000 clones listed, roughly 12% were seen once. Sequenced input: naive CD4+ T cells from blood. The origin of the receptors is a man in his late teens or twenties in good health.

In its sample, this clone was seen a few times. The V and J genes are TRBV19 and TRBJ1-5; TRBD1 is a possible D gene (5 bases). This CDR3 has 12 amino acids. Trimming removed 9 bases from V and 6 bases from J, with 12 bases in between. CDR1 LNHDA and CDR2 SQIVND come from the germline V gene (reference sequence). In DNA form, the CDR3 reads TGTGCCAGCCGGGGGATAGGTCAGCCCCAGCATTTT. Residues: CASRGIGQPQHF.

The V and J genes are TRBV19 and TRBJ1-2; D may be TRBD1 (6 bases). The V gene's germline CDR1 is LNHDA and CDR2 SQIVND (reference sequence). The CDR3 totals 16 residues. V lost 5 bases and J lost 0, with 16 bases in between. For the CDR3, the DNA is TGTGCCAGTAGTCCTAGTGGGGGCCTGGCTAACTATGGCTACACCTTC. Amino acid sequence: CASSPSGGLANYGYTF.

The gene calls are TRBV18 and TRBJ2-1; TRBD1 agrees at 7 bases. Germline V lookup: CDR1 KGHSH, CDR2 LQKENI. CDR3 size: 18 residues. Germline trimming cut 0 bases from V and 3 bases from J; bases unmatched to any gene: 11. CDR3 protein: CASSPPPWGQTNYNEQFF. The CDR3 nucleotides read TGTGCCAGCTCACCACCGCCCTGGGGACAGACAAACTACAATGAGCAGTTCTTC.

The chain is built from TRBV5-8 and TRBJ1-5; D perhaps matches TRBD1 (6 bases). Trimming removed 2 bases at V and 0 bases at J, with 9 bases between. CDR1 and CDR2 (germline): SGHTS, YDEGEE. The CDR3 sequence is 15 residues long. The DNA of the CDR3 is TGTGCCAGCAGCTTACAGGGCATTAGCAATCAGCCCCAGCATTTT. As protein: CASSLQGISNQPQHF.

The chain combines TRBV7-9 with TRBJ1-2; no firm D call. This CDR3 is built from 13 residues. V gave up 1 base and J gave up 7 bases, with 10 bases separating them. Germline CDR1 and CDR2: SEHNR and FQNEAQ (reference sequence). The CDR3 loop reads CASSLVSVSGYTF. The CDR3 DNA reads TGTGCCAGCAGCTTAGTGTCAGTAAGTGGCTACACCTTC.

There are a few counts of this clone. J is TRBJ1-6 and V is TRBV9; 9 nucleotides align to TRBD1. V lost 2 bases and J lost 11; bases outside the gene matches: 8. CDR1 is SGDLS and CDR2 is YYNGEE in the germline V gene. The CDR3 contains 15 residues. This CDR3 is CASSVDGQGRTPLHF. CDR3 nucleotides: TGTGCCAGCAGCGTCGATGGACAGGGGAGGACACCCCTCCACTTT.

This clone showed up just a few times. This sequence joins TRBV7-2 and TRBJ2-1, with D perhaps TRBD1 (6 bases). V lost 5 bases and J 5 bases, leaving 16 bases between the germline ends. This CDR3 region has 15 residues. CDR1 is SGHTA and CDR2 is FQGNSA in the germline V gene. The CDR3 reads CASSRDRPTNNEQFF. The CDR3 nucleotides read TGTGCCAGCAGCCGTGACAGGCCCACCAACAATGAGCAGTTCTTC.

This clone was seen a handful of times. The V gene is TRBV28, the J gene TRBJ1-4, with TRBD1 matching 7 bases. The CDR3 contains 14 residues. The germline gives CDR1 MDHEN, CDR2 SYDVKM. The junction had 4 bases not matched to a gene; V was cut back by 2 bases and J by 7 bases. This CDR3 is CASSLDRAGEKLFF. DNA for the CDR3: TGTGCCAGCAGTTTAGACAGGGCTGGTGAAAAACTGTTTTTT.

The rearrangement uses TRBV2 and TRBJ2-5, with D possibly TRBD2 on 5 matching bases. This CDR3 has 12 amino acids. Deletions cut 6 bases from V and 5 bases from J, with 10 bases between. Germline assignment: CDR1 SNHLY and CDR2 FYNNEI. The DNA for the CDR3 is TGTGCCAGCAGCGGACTGCTGGAGACCCAGTACTTC. Translation: CASSGLLETQYF.

This clone came up a few times. J is TRBJ2-5 and V is TRBV19; TRBD1 matches at 7 bases. The end of the DNA is better explained by TRBJ2-7, so the J call may be wrong. The CDR3 spans 14 residues. Germline V gives CDR1 LNHDA, CDR2 SQIVND (reference sequence). The CDR3 reads CASTPTGSSYEQYF. The CDR3, as DNA: TGTGCCAGTACCCCGACAGGGAGTTCCTACGAGCAGTACTTC.

This clone was counted only a few times. The V gene is TRBV4-1, the J gene TRBJ2-7; possible D gene TRBD2, 5 bases. Per germline, CDR1 MGHRA and CDR2 YSYEKL. CDR3 length equals 13 residues. Trimming took 3 bases from V and 2 from J, leaving 8 bases between them. The CDR3 nucleotides are TGCGCCAGCAGCCAGGCGGGCGCCTACGAGCAGTACTTC. Translation: CASSQAGAYEQYF.

This sequence joins TRBV9 and TRBJ2-2; possibly TRBD1 for D (6 bases). In germline, CDR1 is SGDLS, CDR2 YYNGEE. With 3 bases removed from V and 7 bases from J, the gap between germline ends came to 13 bases. CDR3 length: 14 residues. This CDR3 is CASSAGTYGGELFF. The CDR3 DNA reads TGTGCCAGCAGCGCTGGGACATATGGCGGGGAGCTGTTTTTT. Full variable domain (outside the CDR3, taken from reference TRBV9 and TRBJ2-2): DSGVTQTPKHLITATGQRVTLRCSPRSGDLSVYWYQQSLDQGLQFLIQYYNGEERAKGNILERFSAQQFPDLHSELNLSSLELGDSALYFCASSAGTYGGELFFGEGSRLTVL.

The table lists this clone with a few counts. The V call is TRBV7-3, the J call TRBJ1-1; 8 nucleotides match TRBD1. J was trimmed by 4 bases and V by 5 bases; bases with no gene match: 6. The CDR3 has 14 residues. Germline CDR1 SGHTA, CDR2 FQGTGA. The CDR3 loop is CASSLRQGSTEAFF. The CDR3 DNA reads as TGTGCCAGCAGCCTTCGACAGGGGAGCACTGAAGCTTTCTTT.

In this sample, this clone turned up a few times. This chain uses TRBV28 with TRBJ1-5, with D hard to call. V lost 3 bases, J lost 3 bases, and 9 bases lay in between. The length of the CDR3 is 14 residues. Germline V gives CDR1 MDHEN, CDR2 SYDVKM. CDR3 coding DNA: TGTGCCAGCAGTTTGGCACAGCTCAATCAGCCCCAGCATTTT. Translation: CASSLAQLNQPQHF.

The chain joins TRBV4-1 to TRBJ2-5; no clear D gene. Germline CDR1 and CDR2: MGHRA and YSYEKL. The CDR3 is made up of 14 amino acids. Trimming left V 0 bases short and J 1 base short, with 6 bases between. In DNA, the CDR3 is TGCGCCAGCAGCCAAGATGGGCGCCAAGAGACCCAGTACTTC. The encoded protein is CASSQDGRQETQYF.

This clone was counted between two and nine times. The gene calls are TRBV20-1 and TRBJ1-1; a weak D match, TRBD1 (6 bases). The germline V gene encodes CDR1 DFQATT and CDR2 SNEGSKA (reference sequence). V was cut by 4 bases and J by 10 bases, with 10 bases left in between. There are 10 residues in the CDR3. DNA for the CDR3: TGCAGTGCTACAGGGGCCTCAGCTTTCTTT. Translating gives CSATGASAFF.

This clone was seen a few times. This chain uses TRBV7-2 with TRBJ2-4; perhaps TRBD1 as D (6 bases). Germline V gives CDR1 SGHTA, CDR2 FQGNSA. Trimming removed 5 bases from V and 8 bases from J, with 16 bases in between. The CDR3 has 14 residues. In DNA, the CDR3 is TGTGCCAGCAGCCCCCCCTTTGGGGGCTACATTCAGTACTTC. As protein: CASSPPFGGYIQYF.

V usage is TRBV28 and J usage is TRBJ2-3; 11 bases match TRBD2. The CDR3 spans 15 residues. Germline CDR1 MDHEN, CDR2 SYDVKM. Trimming at V came to 6 bases and at J to 2 bases, leaving 4 bases not matched to a gene. The CDR3 protein is CASSLTSGNTDTQYF. In nucleotides, the CDR3 is TGTGCCAGCAGCCTGACTAGCGGGAACACAGATACGCAGTATTTT.

Here the CDR3 reads CSVEGVAGRPYEQYF. CDR3 DNA: TGCAGCGTTGAAGGGGTAGCGGGACGACCCTACGAGCAGTACTTC. The chain employs TRBV29-1 and TRBJ2-7, with 8 bases lining up with TRBD2. The germline V gene has CDR1 SQVTM and CDR2 ANQGSEA. The CDR3 is made up of 15 amino acids. V lost 1 base and J lost 2; bases outside the gene matches: 7.

The chain combines TRBV28 with TRBJ1-2, with D possibly being TRBD1 (6 bases). Trimming cost V 5 bases and J 8 bases, with 12 bases left between them. The germline gives CDR1 MDHEN, CDR2 SYDVKM. This CDR3 region has 12 residues. The CDR3 DNA sequence: TGTGCCAGCAGTCTGAAAGGGGGAGGCTACACCTTC. Translating gives CASSLKGGGYTF.

This clone was counted only a few times. V usage is TRBV7-2 and J usage is TRBJ2-7; 11 nucleotides align to TRBD2. In germline, CDR1 is SGHTA, CDR2 FQGNSA. This CDR3 comprises 14 residues. J lost 3 bases, V lost 3 bases, and 1 base had no gene match. CDR3 sequence (DNA): TGTGCCAGCAGCTTTACTAGCGGGGGCTACGAGCAGTACTTC. This codes for CASSFTSGGYEQYF.

The CDR3 coding sequence is TGCAGCGTTGGGGGAGGACAGGAGAGGATTCAAGAGACCCAGTACTTC. It specifies CSVGGGQERIQETQYF. The rearrangement uses TRBV29-1 and TRBJ2-5, with D possibly being TRBD1 (7 bases). The CDR3 consists of 16 residues. Germline CDR1 SQVTM, CDR2 ANQGSEA. Trimming stripped 4 bases from V and 2 bases from J, with 20 bases between.

The chain is built from TRBV7-8 and TRBJ2-7, with unresolved D. Germline V gene sequence: CDR1 SGHVS, CDR2 FQNEAQ. V shed 4 bases and J shed 3 bases, with 19 bases lying between them. The CDR3 has 16 residues. The CDR3 reads CASSSHSISTHYEQYF. CDR3 coding DNA: TGTGCCAGCAGCTCCCACAGTATTTCGACCCACTACGAGCAGTACTTC.